The text below deals with one T cell receptor (beta chain). A junction boundary mismatches the germline segment, possibly from a read error. Through a sample-barcoded 5' primer and a J-beta primer mix, a second PCR was run for about 6 to 11 cycles. TCRdb redid the calling of the 5' RACE reads with MiXCR, one entry per CDR3 protein. The data show over a million distinct CDR3 sequences, around 45% seen once. The CDR3 is made up of 15 amino acids. Germline V gene lookup returns CDR1 SGDLS and CDR2 YYNGEE. This sample stems from a study of blood T cells in healthy people across ages. Total RNA was extracted at no less than 6 micrograms per sample.

Sequencing was carried out using blood. This clonotype was sampled from a woman aged 60-75 years in good health. The V call is TRBV9, the J call TRBJ2-1, with D perhaps matching TRBD1 (5 bases). Here the CDR3 reads CASSVGRAVPNEQFF. The CDR3 nucleotides read TGTGCCAGCAGCGTAGGCAGGGCGGTTCCCAATGAGCAGTTTTTC. Full variable domain (outside the CDR3, taken from reference TRBV9 and TRBJ2-1): DSGVTQTPKHLITATGQRVTLRCSPRSGDLSVYWYQQSLDQGLQFLIQYYNGEERAKGNILERFSAQQFPDLHSELNLSSLELGDSALYFCASSVGRAVPNEQFFGPGTRLTVL.